The 23 T cell receptor beta chains in this list originate from one sample, sequenced in a study of beta chain features in type 1 diabetes. Of the isolated RNA, all was reverse transcribed, and so the sequenced material was expressed TCRB transcripts. The repertoire was sequenced with immunoSEQ multiplex PCR; TCRdb's copy has only in-frame clones and lacks some. Among over 700,000 clones listed, 15% to 20% were seen once. Input material: naive CD4+ T cells from blood. All receptors come from a woman between 18 and 29 years old in good health.

The CDR3 reads CATSRDSRAVQETQYF. DNA of the CDR3: TGTGCCACCAGCAGAGATAGTCGGGCTGTTCAAGAGACCCAGTACTTC. This sequence joins TRBV15 and TRBJ2-5; D uncertain. Trimming removed 0 bases at V and 2 bases at J, with 13 bases between. The CDR3 consists of 16 residues. Germline values: CDR1 LNHNV, CDR2 YYDKDF (reference sequence).

This clone was recorded once. The chain employs TRBV5-1 and TRBJ2-1; 16 bases are a match to TRBD2. The CDR3 spans 15 residues. V lost 3 bases and J lost 13; bases outside the gene matches: 7. Germline CDR1 reads SGHRS; CDR2 reads YFSETQ. CDR3 region: CASSSGTSGRVGQFF. CDR3 nucleotides: TGCGCCAGCAGCTCCGGGACTAGCGGGAGGGTTGGACAGTTCTTC. Full variable domain (remainder filled in from reference TRBV5-1 and TRBJ2-1): KAGVTQTPRYLIKTRGQQVTLSCSPISGHRSVSWYQQTPGQGLQFLFEYFSETQRNKGNFPGRFSGRQFSNSRSEMNVSTLELGDSALYLCASSSGTSGRVGQFFGPGTRLTVL.

This clone was seen more than once but under ten times. The chain links TRBV5-4 to TRBJ1-1; 7 bases match TRBD1. With 4 bases clipped from V and 0 bases from J, the junction kept 15 bases outside the gene matches. The CDR3 runs 18 residues. Germline CDR1 is SGHNT and CDR2 is YYREEE (reference sequence). CDR3 nucleotides: TGTGCCAGCAGCCAAGCCAGGGACAGTAACAACATGAACACTGAAGCTTTCTTT. The encoded protein is CASSQARDSNNMNTEAFF.

This clone was seen only a few times. This chain connects TRBV15 to TRBJ2-7; D may be TRBD2 (6 bases). V lost 3 bases and J 0 bases, leaving 12 bases between the germline ends. The CDR3 covers 15 residues. Germline CDR1 LNHNV, CDR2 YYDKDF (reference sequence). The CDR3 nucleotides are TGTGCCACCAGCAGCCGGGACTTCGGCTCCTACGAGCAGTACTTC. This encodes CATSSRDFGSYEQYF.

This clone was recorded a few times. The chain has TRBV7-2 and TRBJ2-3; no clear D gene. Germline V gene sequence: CDR1 SGHTA, CDR2 FQGNSA. V was pared by 5 bases and J by 2 bases, with 5 bases between. The CDR3 has 12 amino acids. In nucleotides, the CDR3 is TGTGCCAGCAGCGTGATCACAGATACGCAGTATTTT. Amino acid sequence: CASSVITDTQYF.

The rearrangement uses TRBV11-3 and TRBJ2-1, with D perhaps TRBD2 (5 bases). The CDR3 has 12 amino acids. The germline V gene encodes CDR1 SGHNT and CDR2 YENEEA. V was cut by 5 bases and J by 10 bases, with 12 bases left in between. Written as DNA, the CDR3 is TGTGCCAGCAGCACCCTAGCCGGGGAGCAGTTCTTC. Residues: CASSTLAGEQFF.

V and J are TRBV28 and TRBJ2-7, with 7 bases matching TRBD2. Germline CDR1 is MDHEN and CDR2 is SYDVKM. This CDR3 spans 14 amino acids. The V and J ends lost 3 bases and 7 bases, in that order; junction bases with no gene match: 9. The CDR3 loop is CASSFRREPLEQYF. The CDR3 bases are TGTGCCAGCAGTTTCAGGCGGGAGCCCTTAGAGCAGTACTTC.

The chain recombines TRBV25-1 with TRBJ2-5, with 9 bases lining up with TRBD2. The end of the DNA is better explained by TRBJ2-7, so the J call may be wrong. CDR1 MGHDK and CDR2 SYGVNS come from the germline V gene. The CDR3 sequence is 15 residues long. In DNA form, the CDR3 reads TGTGCCAGCAGCCTTACTAGCGGGCTTCCCTACGAGCAGTACTTC. Amino acid sequence: CASSLTSGLPYEQYF.

J is TRBJ1-2 and V is TRBV27; possibly TRBD1 for D (5 bases). CDR1 MNHEY and CDR2 SMNVEV come from the germline V gene (reference sequence). V lost 4 bases, J lost 3 bases, and 18 bases lay in between. This CDR3 contains 16 residues. As DNA, the CDR3 is TGTGCCAGCAGTTCGTTAGGGGACCCAACGCACTATGGCTACACCTTC. Encoded protein: CASSSLGDPTHYGYTF.

The J gene is TRBJ2-7, the V gene TRBV27, with D possibly matching TRBD1 (6 bases). This CDR3 has 16 residues. The V gene lost 7 bases and the J gene lost 0 bases, with 19 bases spanning the gap. CDR1 MNHEY and CDR2 SMNVEV come from the germline V gene (reference sequence). The CDR3 here is CASTRSRPDSSYEQYF. The CDR3, as DNA: TGTGCCAGCACCCGATCGAGGCCGGACAGCTCCTACGAGCAGTACTTC.

This clone was seen a few times. The chain links TRBV2 to TRBJ2-5; a weak D match, TRBD1 (6 bases). Trimming pared 8 bases from V and 2 bases from J, leaving 12 bases between. Germline V gene sequence: CDR1 SNHLY, CDR2 FYNNEI. The CDR3 covers 13 residues. CDR3 protein: CASSGDHQETQYF. Written as DNA, the CDR3 is TGTGCCAGCTCAGGGGATCATCAAGAGACCCAGTACTTC.

This clone has more than one count but fewer than ten. The junction does not match germline at one end; this may be a read error. This chain connects TRBV4-1 to TRBJ2-1; 7 bases agree with TRBD2. This CDR3 region has 17 residues. Germline lookup yields CDR1 MGHRA and CDR2 YSYEKL. CDR3 sequence: CASSQGPRGEGYIEQFF. CDR3 DNA sequence: TGCGCCAGCAGCCAAGGGCCCCGGGGGGAGGGATACATTGAGCAGTTCTTC.

This clone was recorded a few times. V and J are TRBV7-2 and TRBJ2-3; D call uncertain. Trimming pared 2 bases from V and 0 bases from J, leaving 12 bases between. The germline CDR1 and CDR2 sequences are SGHTA and FQGNSA. The CDR3 has 16 amino acids. Written as DNA, the CDR3 is TGTGCCAGCAGCTTACCAGGTTTCTACAGCACAGATACGCAGTATTTT. Its protein is CASSLPGFYSTDTQYF.

CDR3 amino acids: CASSGGSAAFF. In DNA form, the CDR3 reads TGTGCCAGCAGCGGAGGGTCTGCAGCTTTCTTT. J is TRBJ1-1 and V is TRBV7-9; D is unclear. Germline CDR1 reads SEHNR; CDR2 reads FQNEAQ (reference sequence). V lost 5 bases and J lost 10, with 11 bases in between. The CDR3 is made up of 11 amino acids.

This clone was observed a handful of times. CDR3 DNA sequence: TGTGCCAGCAGCACTCAAGGACAGCCCCAGCATTTT. This translates into CASSTQGQPQHF. This chain joins TRBV7-2 and TRBJ1-5; the D is unclear. Trimming pared 5 bases from V and 7 bases from J, leaving 9 bases between. Germline lookup yields CDR1 SGHTA and CDR2 FQGNSA. This CDR3 comprises 12 residues.

This rearrangement joins TRBV6-1 to TRBJ1-2, with 7 bases matching TRBD1. The CDR3 loop spans 14 amino acids. Germline CDR1 and CDR2: MNHNS and SASEGT. With 3 bases clipped from V and 7 bases from J, the junction kept 8 bases outside the gene matches. The CDR3 region is CASSEARGSFGYTF. The CDR3 nucleotides read TGTGCCAGCAGTGAGGCCAGGGGGAGTTTTGGCTACACCTTC.

This clone was detected only a few times. This chain uses TRBV25-1 with TRBJ1-2; D is perhaps TRBD1 (6 bases). V shed 2 bases and J shed 4 bases, with 11 bases lying between them. Germline loops: CDR1 MGHDK, CDR2 SYGVNS. The CDR3 is 14 amino acids. CDR3 bases: TGTGCCAGCAGTGAAAGCGGGACATTCTATGGCTACACCTTC. Protein: CASSESGTFYGYTF.

The chain links TRBV5-6 to TRBJ2-3; 8 positions match TRBD2. The CDR3 totals 15 residues. V trimming: 0 bases; J trimming: 6 bases; junction bases outside the gene matches: 6. Germline-derived CDR1 and CDR2 are SGHDT and YYEEEE. The CDR3 DNA reads as TGTGCCAGCAGCTTGGTCAGCGGGAGCCTCGATACGCAGTATTTT. As protein: CASSLVSGSLDTQYF. The variable domain in full, with the rest retrieved from reference TRBV5-6 and TRBJ2-3, is DAGVTQSPTHLIKTRGQQVTLRCSPKSGHDTVSWYQQALGQGPQFIFQYYEEEERQRGNFPDRFSGHQFPNYSSELNVNALLLGDSALYLCASSLVSGSLDTQYFGPGTRLTVL.

This chain links TRBV6-5 with TRBJ2-7; 8 nucleotides match TRBD1. V lost 2 bases, J lost 3 bases, and 9 bases stayed unmatched. Germline assignment: CDR1 MNHEY and CDR2 SVGAGI. The CDR3 consists of 16 residues. CDR3 in DNA: TGTGCCAGCAGTTACGGCAGGGGGCACGGAAACTACGAGCAGTACTTC. Translated, it gives CASSYGRGHGNYEQYF.

V usage is TRBV10-3 and J usage is TRBJ2-3; no clear D. Trimming removed 8 bases from V and 2 bases from J, with 11 bases in between. This CDR3 spans 13 amino acids. The germline V gene has CDR1 ENHRY and CDR2 SYGVKD. CDR3 region: CAILDPLTDTQYF. In nucleotides, the CDR3 is TGTGCCATCCTAGACCCTCTCACAGATACGCAGTATTTT.

This clone showed up just a few times. This chain uses TRBV7-9 with TRBJ2-5; 7 nucleotides match TRBD1. Unmatched junction bases numbered 10, after V lost 4 bases and J lost 2 bases. The CDR3 totals 16 residues. Germline CDR1 SEHNR, CDR2 FQNEAQ (reference sequence). CDR3 sequence (DNA): TGTGCCAGCAGCTCCCTGCCGGGACAGAAACAAGAGACCCAGTACTTC. Encoded protein: CASSSLPGQKQETQYF.

J is TRBJ2-1 and V is TRBV19; 10 bases are a match to TRBD1. CDR1 is LNHDA and CDR2 is SQIVND in the germline V gene (reference sequence). V lost 4 bases and J lost 8; bases outside the gene matches: 11. The CDR3 runs 16 residues. The CDR3 spells CASSRRDRGVPYEQFF. In DNA form, the CDR3 reads TGTGCCAGTAGTAGGCGGGACAGGGGTGTTCCTTATGAGCAGTTCTTC.

This chain uses TRBV10-3 with TRBJ2-1; D might be TRBD2 (5 bases). Trimming removed 7 bases from V and 4 bases from J, with 14 bases in between. The CDR3 loop spans 14 amino acids. The germline CDR1 and CDR2 sequences are ENHRY and SYGVKD. The CDR3 protein is CAITSGIIYNEQFF. CDR3 bases: TGTGCCATCACCTCGGGAATAATATACAATGAGCAGTTCTTC.